This TCR beta chain was recovered during a study of blood T cell repertoires in COVID-19. As for the study in general: The United States, Italy and Spain supplied acute and convalescent COVID-19 samples. In each case, the material was cDNA or gDNA derived from T cells, B-cell-depleted T cells, or PBMCs.

In the original workflow: Researchers report that nucleated cell counts were estimated from reference gene primer amplification. Measured with immunoSEQ multiplex PCR; TCRdb has only the in-frame clones, and not every one. Clonal size and the V and J genes are those of that table, whereas D and trimming came from the DNA. The sample carries 400,000 to 550,000 clones, around nine tenths recorded once. The sequencing sample was made of peripheral blood. This receptor was obtained from a woman aged 25 to 39 with acute or convalescent COVID-19.

As DNA, the CDR3 is TGTGCCAGCAGCTTACTCAACCAAGCGGGCACAGATACGCAGTATTTT. This gives the protein CASSLLNQAGTDTQYF. The V and J genes are TRBV7-9 and TRBJ2-3; TRBD2 might be the D (5 bases). This CDR3 spans 16 amino acids. V was cut by 2 bases and J by 1 base, with 13 bases left in between. Germline CDR1 is SEHNR and CDR2 is FQNEAQ (reference sequence).